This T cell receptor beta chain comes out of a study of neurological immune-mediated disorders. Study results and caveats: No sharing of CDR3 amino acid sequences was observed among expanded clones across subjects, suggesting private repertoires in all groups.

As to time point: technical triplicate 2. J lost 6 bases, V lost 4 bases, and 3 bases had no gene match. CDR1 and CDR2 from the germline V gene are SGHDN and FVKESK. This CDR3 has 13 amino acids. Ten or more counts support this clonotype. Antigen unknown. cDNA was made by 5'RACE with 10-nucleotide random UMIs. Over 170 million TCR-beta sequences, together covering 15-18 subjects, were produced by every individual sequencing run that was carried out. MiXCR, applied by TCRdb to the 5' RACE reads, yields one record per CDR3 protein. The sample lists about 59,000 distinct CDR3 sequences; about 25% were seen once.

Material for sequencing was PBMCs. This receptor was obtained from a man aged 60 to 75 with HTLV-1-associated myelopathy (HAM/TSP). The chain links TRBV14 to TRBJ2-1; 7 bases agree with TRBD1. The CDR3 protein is CASSPQGINEQFF. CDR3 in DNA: TGTGCCAGCAGCCCACAGGGGATCAATGAGCAGTTCTTC.